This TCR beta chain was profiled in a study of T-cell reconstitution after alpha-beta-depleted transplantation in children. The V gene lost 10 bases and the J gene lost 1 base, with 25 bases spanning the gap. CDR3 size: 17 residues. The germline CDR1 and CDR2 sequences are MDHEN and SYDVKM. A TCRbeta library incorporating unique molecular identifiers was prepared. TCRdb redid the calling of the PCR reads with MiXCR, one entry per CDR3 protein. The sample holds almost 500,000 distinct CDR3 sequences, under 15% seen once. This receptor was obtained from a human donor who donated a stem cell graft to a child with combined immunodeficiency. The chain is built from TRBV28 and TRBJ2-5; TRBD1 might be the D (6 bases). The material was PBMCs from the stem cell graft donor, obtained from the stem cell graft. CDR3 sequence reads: CATQARFRGESQETQYF. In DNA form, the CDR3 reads TGTGCCACCCAAGCTCGTTTCAGGGGCGAAAGCCAAGAGACCCAGTACTTC. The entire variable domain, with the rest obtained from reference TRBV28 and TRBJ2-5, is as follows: DVKVTQSSRYLVKRTGEKVFLECVQDMDHENMFWYRQDPGLGLRLIYFSYDVKMKEKGDIPEGYSVSREKKERFSLILESASTNQTSMYLCATQARFRGESQETQYFGPGTRLLVL.